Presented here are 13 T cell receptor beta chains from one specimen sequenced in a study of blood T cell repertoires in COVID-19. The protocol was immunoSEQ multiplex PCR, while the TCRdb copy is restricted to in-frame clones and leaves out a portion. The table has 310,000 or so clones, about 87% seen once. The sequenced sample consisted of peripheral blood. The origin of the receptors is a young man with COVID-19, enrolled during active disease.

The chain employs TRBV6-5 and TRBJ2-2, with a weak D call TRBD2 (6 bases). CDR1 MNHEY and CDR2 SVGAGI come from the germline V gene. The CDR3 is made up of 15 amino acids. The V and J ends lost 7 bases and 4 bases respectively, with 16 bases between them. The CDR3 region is CASNIGTQVTGELFF. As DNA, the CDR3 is TGTGCCAGCAACATCGGGACTCAGGTCACCGGGGAGCTGTTTTTT.

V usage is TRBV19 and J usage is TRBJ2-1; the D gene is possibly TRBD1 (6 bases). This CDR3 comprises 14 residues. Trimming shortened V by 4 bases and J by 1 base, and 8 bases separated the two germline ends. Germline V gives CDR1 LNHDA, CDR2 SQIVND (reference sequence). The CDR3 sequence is CASSRTVSYNEQFF. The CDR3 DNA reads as TGTGCCAGTAGTAGGACAGTTTCCTACAATGAGCAGTTCTTC.

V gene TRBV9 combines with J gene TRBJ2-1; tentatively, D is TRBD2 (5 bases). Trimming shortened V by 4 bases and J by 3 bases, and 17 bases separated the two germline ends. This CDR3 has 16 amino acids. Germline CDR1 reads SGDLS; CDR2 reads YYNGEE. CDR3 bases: TGTGCCAGCAGCTCTCGAATCGGGGATTTCTACAATGAGCAGTTCTTC. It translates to CASSSRIGDFYNEQFF.

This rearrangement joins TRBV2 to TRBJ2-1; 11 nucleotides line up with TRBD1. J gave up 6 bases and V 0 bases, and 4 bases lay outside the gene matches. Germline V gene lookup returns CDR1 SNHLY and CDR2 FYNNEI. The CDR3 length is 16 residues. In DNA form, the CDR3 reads TGTGCCAGCAGTGAAGCGCGGGGACAGGGGGTCAATGAGCAGTTCTTC. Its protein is CASSEARGQGVNEQFF.

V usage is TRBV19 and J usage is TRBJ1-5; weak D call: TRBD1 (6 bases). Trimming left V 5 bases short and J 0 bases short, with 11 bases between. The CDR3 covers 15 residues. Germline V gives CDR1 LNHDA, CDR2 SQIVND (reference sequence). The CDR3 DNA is TGTGCCAGTAGTCCGGGACACCATAGCAATCAGCCCCAGCATTTT. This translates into CASSPGHHSNQPQHF.

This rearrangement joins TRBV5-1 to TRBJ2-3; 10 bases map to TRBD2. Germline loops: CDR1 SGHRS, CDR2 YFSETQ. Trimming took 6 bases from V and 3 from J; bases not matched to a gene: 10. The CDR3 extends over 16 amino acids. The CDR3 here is CASTPVASGSTDTQYF. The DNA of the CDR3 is TGCGCCAGCACCCCGGTAGCTAGCGGGAGTACAGATACGCAGTATTTT.

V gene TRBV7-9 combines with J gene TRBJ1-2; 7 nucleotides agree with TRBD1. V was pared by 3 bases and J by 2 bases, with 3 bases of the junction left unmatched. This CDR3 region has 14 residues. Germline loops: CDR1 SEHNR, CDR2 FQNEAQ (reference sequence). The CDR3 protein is CASSFGTANYGYTF. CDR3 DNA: TGTGCCAGCAGCTTTGGGACAGCCAACTATGGCTACACCTTC.

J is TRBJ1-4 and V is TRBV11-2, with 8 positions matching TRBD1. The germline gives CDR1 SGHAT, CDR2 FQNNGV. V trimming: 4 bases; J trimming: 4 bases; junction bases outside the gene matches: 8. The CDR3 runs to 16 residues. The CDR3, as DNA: TGTGCCAGCAGCTCTCTAAGGACAGGGCTTAATGAAAAACTGTTTTTT. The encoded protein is CASSSLRTGLNEKLFF.

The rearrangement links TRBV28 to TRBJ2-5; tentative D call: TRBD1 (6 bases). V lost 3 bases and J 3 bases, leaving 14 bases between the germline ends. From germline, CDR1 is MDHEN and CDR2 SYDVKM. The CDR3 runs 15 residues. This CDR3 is CASSFPGTSEETQYF. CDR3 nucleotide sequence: TGTGCCAGCAGTTTCCCAGGGACATCAGAAGAGACCCAGTACTTC.

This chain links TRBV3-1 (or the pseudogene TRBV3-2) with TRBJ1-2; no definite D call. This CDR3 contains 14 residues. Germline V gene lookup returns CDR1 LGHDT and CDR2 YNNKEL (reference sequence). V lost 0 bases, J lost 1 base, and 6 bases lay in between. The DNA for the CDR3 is TGTGCCAGCAGCCAAGATCGGGTTAACTATGGCTACACCTTC. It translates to CASSQDRVNYGYTF.

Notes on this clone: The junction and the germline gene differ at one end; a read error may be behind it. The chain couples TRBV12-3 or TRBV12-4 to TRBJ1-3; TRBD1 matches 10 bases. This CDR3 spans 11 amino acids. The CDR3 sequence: CASSPGQGLIF. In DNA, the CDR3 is TGTGCCAGCAGTCCGGGACAGGGGCTGATTTTT.

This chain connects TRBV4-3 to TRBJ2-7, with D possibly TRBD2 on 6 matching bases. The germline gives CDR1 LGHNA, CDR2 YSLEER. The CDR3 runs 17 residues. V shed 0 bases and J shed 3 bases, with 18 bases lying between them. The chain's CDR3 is CASSQDPGVAADYEQYF. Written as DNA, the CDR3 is TGCGCCAGCAGCCAAGATCCCGGGGTAGCGGCTGACTACGAGCAGTACTTC.

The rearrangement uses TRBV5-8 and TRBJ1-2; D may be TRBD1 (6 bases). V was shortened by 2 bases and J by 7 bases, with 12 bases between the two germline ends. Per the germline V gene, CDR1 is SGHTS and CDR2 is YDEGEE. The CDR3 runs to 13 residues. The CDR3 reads CASSFGRGLGYTF. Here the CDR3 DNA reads TGTGCCAGCAGCTTCGGCAGGGGTCTTGGCTACACCTTC.